This T cell receptor beta chain came from a study of T cell responses to AZD1222 COVID-19 vaccine. Background on the study: It was second doses at about 4 or about 12 weeks that were pooled. Study-level points and caveats: Spike-specific TCR breadth rose after two AZD1222 doses, and depth rose as well.

Comment on this clone: The antigen is not known.

The data were produced by immunoSEQ multiplex PCR, yet TCRdb's version contains in-frame clones alone and is incomplete. The table includes some 110,000 clones, 88% detected once. Between the trimmed V and J ends, which lost 8 bases and 5 bases, there was a span of 19 bases. The CDR3 has 15 residues. Germline V CDR1 and CDR2: WSHSY, SAAADI. The V gene is TRBV10-2, the J gene TRBJ1-5; perhaps TRBD1 as D (6 bases). The TCR sequence derives from an adult in good health. The sequencing used peripheral blood, collected on day 0 of AZD1222 vaccination. The CDR3 bases are TGCGCCAGCGGCTCCCTCGAACAGGGACATCAGCCCCAGCATTTT. Translation gives CASGSLEQGHQPQHF.